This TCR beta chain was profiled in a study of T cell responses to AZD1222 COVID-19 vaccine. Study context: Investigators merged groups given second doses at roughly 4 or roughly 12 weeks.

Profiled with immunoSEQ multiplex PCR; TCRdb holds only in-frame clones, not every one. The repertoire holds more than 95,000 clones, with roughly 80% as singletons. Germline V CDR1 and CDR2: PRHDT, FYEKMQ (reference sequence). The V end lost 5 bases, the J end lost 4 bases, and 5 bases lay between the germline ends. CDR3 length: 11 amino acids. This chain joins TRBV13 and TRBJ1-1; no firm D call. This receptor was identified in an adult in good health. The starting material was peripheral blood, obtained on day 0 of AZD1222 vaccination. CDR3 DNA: TGTGCCAGCAGCCTCCTCACTGAAGCTTTCTTT. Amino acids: CASSLLTEAFF.